What follows are 23 T cell receptor beta chains derived from one specimen sequenced in a study of cytomegalovirus exposure and HLA in healthy donors. Primers: 60 Vbeta forward and 13 Jbeta reverse. The method was immunoSEQ multiplex PCR; TCRdb's version includes in-frame clones alone and lacks a portion of them. The sample consists of 170,000 or so clones, about three quarters of them appearing once. Sequencing input: PBMCs. The origin of the receptors is a woman aged 25-40 years in good health and CMV-seropositive.

The chain uses TRBV30 and TRBJ2-5, with D perhaps matching TRBD2 (5 bases). The DNA end is more similar to TRBJ2-7, so the J call may be wrong. Germline V gives CDR1 GTSNPN, CDR2 SVGIG (reference sequence). CDR3 length equals 11 residues. The DNA of the CDR3 is TGTGCCTGGAGTAGAGCGGACGAGCAGTACTTC. Protein product: CAWSRADEQYF.

In this sample, this clone turned up once. The V call is TRBV11-2, the J call TRBJ1-2; TRBD1 matches 7 bases. Germline CDR1 and CDR2: SGHAT and FQNNGV. The V segment lost 0 bases and the J segment 4 bases; nucleotides outside the gene matches: 5. The CDR3 runs to 15 residues. The CDR3: CASSLDGAGGYGYTF. CDR3 sequence (DNA): TGTGCCAGCAGCTTAGATGGGGCAGGGGGCTATGGCTACACCTTC.

A few counts support this clone. The V call is TRBV18, the J call TRBJ2-7; D call uncertain. CDR1 and CDR2 from the germline V gene are KGHSH and LQKENI. The ends were cut back, 3 bases at V and 3 bases at J, with 9 bases in the middle. The CDR3 covers 13 residues. The DNA for the CDR3 is TGTGCCAGCTCACCCCCCACTTTCTACGAGCAGTACTTC. Protein product: CASSPPTFYEQYF. Combining the CDR3 with reference TRBV18 and TRBJ2-7 gives the whole variable domain NAGVMQNPRHLVRRRGQEARLRCSPMKGHSHVYWYRQLPEEGLKFMVYLQKENIIDESGMPKERFSAEFPKEGPSILRIQQVVRGDSAAYFCASSPPTFYEQYFGPGTRLTVT.

This clone has just a few counts. This chain connects TRBV30 to TRBJ2-5; TRBD1 agrees at 8 bases. The CDR3 contains 15 residues. V trimming: 1 base; J trimming: 5 bases; junction bases outside the gene matches: 9. CDR1 and CDR2 from the germline V gene are GTSNPN and SVGIG (reference sequence). The CDR3 is CAWSGVGDRWETQYF. CDR3 DNA sequence: TGTGCCTGGAGTGGGGTGGGGGACAGGTGGGAGACCCAGTACTTC.

The V gene is TRBV28, the J gene TRBJ1-5; D unclear. The CDR3 sequence is 11 residues long. Germline V lookup: CDR1 MDHEN, CDR2 SYDVKM. V shed 4 bases and J shed 11 bases, with 9 bases lying between them. Written as DNA, the CDR3 is TGTGCCAGCAGTTACCCCGGGTCCCAGCATTTT. Protein: CASSYPGSQHF.

The rearrangement links TRBV5-6 to TRBJ2-5, with a possible D match to TRBD1 (6 bases). The CDR3 runs to 12 residues. The ends were cut back, 1 base at V and 9 bases at J, with 10 bases in the middle. Per the germline V gene, CDR1 is SGHDT and CDR2 is YYEEEE. CDR3 region: CASSLRTAAQYF. CDR3 in DNA: TGTGCCAGCAGCTTGCGGACAGCCGCCCAGTACTTC.

The chain has TRBV5-1 and TRBJ2-1; no firm D call. From germline, CDR1 is SGHRS and CDR2 YFSETQ. The V end was cut by 0 bases, the J end by 3 bases, with 10 bases between. The CDR3 length is 15 residues. CDR3 sequence reads: CASSLAQALYNEQFF. The CDR3 coding sequence is TGCGCCAGCAGCTTGGCGCAGGCCCTCTACAATGAGCAGTTCTTC.

V usage is TRBV5-1 and J usage is TRBJ2-1; 8 bases map to TRBD1. The CDR3 has 12 amino acids. Germline V gene sequence: CDR1 SGHRS, CDR2 YFSETQ. V lost 4 bases, J lost 9 bases, and 3 bases stayed unmatched. The CDR3 DNA follows: TGCGCCAGCAGCCCGGGACAGGCTGAGCAGTTCTTC. Translating gives CASSPGQAEQFF. The entire variable domain, with the rest obtained from reference TRBV5-1 and TRBJ2-1, is as follows: KAGVTQTPRYLIKTRGQQVTLSCSPISGHRSVSWYQQTPGQGLQFLFEYFSETQRNKGNFPGRFSGRQFSNSRSEMNVSTLELGDSALYLCASSPGQAEQFFGPGTRLTVL.

The chain carries TRBV6-5 and TRBJ2-1; 9 nucleotides align to TRBD1. The CDR3 covers 16 residues. Germline values: CDR1 MNHEY, CDR2 SVGAGI. Losses at the gene ends were 0 bases for V and 4 bases for J; bases not matched to a gene: 4. CDR3 amino acids: CASSYSDRGLYNEQFF. CDR3 DNA: TGTGCCAGCAGTTACTCGGACAGGGGACTTTACAATGAGCAGTTCTTC.

The V and J genes are TRBV9 and TRBJ2-1; D is perhaps TRBD1 (5 bases). The CDR3 is made up of 16 amino acids. Germline V gives CDR1 SGDLS, CDR2 YYNGEE. Trimming cost V 3 bases and J 7 bases, with 20 bases left between them. CDR3 bases: TGTGCCAGCAGCGAGACAGACAGTGCCGCGGATAATGAGCAGTTCTTC. Translating gives CASSETDSAADNEQFF.

This clone turned up a few times. Written as DNA, the CDR3 is TGTGCCAGCAACGGACAGGGGGACACTGAAGCTTTCTTT. It encodes CASNGQGDTEAFF. The rearrangement joins TRBV2 to TRBJ1-1, with 10 bases that match TRBD1. This CDR3 region has 13 residues. Germline loops: CDR1 SNHLY, CDR2 FYNNEI. The J segment lost 3 bases and the V segment lost 7 bases, leaving 2 bases of the junction unmatched.

This chain joins TRBV6-5 and TRBJ2-7; possible D gene TRBD1, 6 bases. The germline V gene has CDR1 MNHEY and CDR2 SVGAGI. CDR3 length: 14 amino acids. Trimming removed 7 bases from V and 2 bases from J, with 15 bases in between. CDR3 in amino acids: CASTPLQGPYEQYF. CDR3 nucleotides: TGTGCCAGCACTCCGCTACAGGGACCCTACGAGCAGTACTTC.

As to this clone: Different DNA sequences within this sample yield the same CDR3. The chain recombines TRBV5-1 with TRBJ2-5; D is possibly TRBD2 (6 bases). The ends were cut back, 0 bases at V and 4 bases at J, with 10 bases in the middle. The CDR3 length is 14 residues. Germline V gene lookup returns CDR1 SGHRS and CDR2 YFSETQ. CDR3 in amino acids: CASSLVGGGETQYF. The CDR3 region has the DNA TGCGCCAGCAGCTTGGTGGGGGGAGGAGAGACCCAGTACTTC.

CDR3 in DNA: TGCGCCAGCAGCGCAACTACGGACGGGGAGCTGTTTTTT. This sequence encodes CASSATTDGELFF. The chain recombines TRBV5-1 with TRBJ2-2; D not resolved. CDR3 length: 13 residues. Deletions cut 4 bases from V and 7 bases from J, with 11 bases between. Germline values: CDR1 SGHRS, CDR2 YFSETQ.

The rearrangement links TRBV5-4 to TRBJ2-2, with 8 positions matching TRBD2. The germline CDR1 and CDR2 sequences are SGHNT and YYREEE (reference sequence). V gave up 0 bases and J gave up 5 bases; unmatched junction bases: 3. This CDR3 spans 15 amino acids. CDR3 protein: CASSLALAGTGELFF. CDR3 nucleotides: TGTGCCAGCAGCTTGGCTCTAGCGGGTACCGGGGAGCTGTTTTTT.

The rearrangement uses TRBV5-1 and TRBJ1-2; 8 bases fit TRBD1. There are 13 residues in the CDR3. Germline V gives CDR1 SGHRS, CDR2 YFSETQ. The J segment lost 5 bases and the V segment lost 3 bases, leaving 3 bases of the junction unmatched. The CDR3 nucleotides are TGCGCCAGCAGCTCGGGACAGGAATATGGCTACACCTTC. Translating it yields CASSSGQEYGYTF.

In its sample, this clone was seen once. The chain carries TRBV6-1 and TRBJ1-2; D remains ambiguous. The CDR3 has 13 amino acids. Deletions cut 3 bases from V and 8 bases from J, with 13 bases between. CDR1 and CDR2 (germline): MNHNS, SASEGT. CDR3 sequence: CASSDLPEYGYTF. The CDR3 nucleotides read TGTGCCAGCAGTGACCTCCCGGAGTACGGCTACACCTTC.

The J gene is TRBJ1-1, the V gene TRBV7-9; 7 nucleotides match TRBD1. Germline-derived CDR1 and CDR2 are SEHNR and FQNEAQ (reference sequence). V lost 5 bases and J lost 4; bases outside the gene matches: 7. The CDR3 covers 14 residues. CDR3 DNA: TGTGCCAGCAGCACCGGGACAGCTCTCACTGAAGCTTTCTTT. The encoded protein is CASSTGTALTEAFF.

The chain joins TRBV19 to TRBJ2-5; D is undetermined. Trimming removed 1 base at V and 5 bases at J, with 8 bases between. The CDR3 runs to 13 residues. Germline V gives CDR1 LNHDA, CDR2 SQIVND (reference sequence). The CDR3 here is CASSIGPEETQYF. The CDR3 nucleotides read TGTGCCAGTAGTATAGGCCCCGAGGAGACCCAGTACTTC.

V usage is TRBV10-1 and J usage is TRBJ1-5, with D tentatively TRBD1 (5 bases). This CDR3 comprises 19 residues. Germline loops: CDR1 WNHNN, CDR2 SYGVQD (reference sequence). V was clipped by 0 bases and J by 2 bases, with 20 bases between them. CDR3 residues: CASSESKGRGFPGNQPQHF. The CDR3 DNA is TGCGCCAGCAGTGAGTCGAAGGGGAGGGGCTTCCCGGGCAATCAGCCCCAGCATTTT.

The chain links TRBV4-1 to TRBJ2-2; 8 positions agree with TRBD2. J lost 2 bases, V lost 1 base, and 3 bases had no gene match. In germline, CDR1 is MGHRA, CDR2 YSYEKL. The CDR3 has 16 residues. CDR3 amino acids: CASSQVGTSNTGELFF. CDR3 in DNA: TGCGCCAGCAGCCAAGTTGGGACTAGTAACACCGGGGAGCTGTTTTTT.

CDR3 residues: CASSQSPGQVQETQYF. DNA for the CDR3: TGCGCCAGCAGCCAATCCCCCGGACAGGTTCAGGAGACCCAGTACTTC. This chain uses TRBV4-1 with TRBJ2-5, with 7 bases that match TRBD1. V shed 2 bases, J shed 5 bases, and the junction held 11 bases outside the gene matches. Germline V CDR1 and CDR2: MGHRA, YSYEKL. The CDR3 totals 16 residues.

This chain connects TRBV10-3 to TRBJ1-5; 8 bases are shared with TRBD1. V dropped 3 bases and J dropped 0; count of bases not matched to a gene: 7. The CDR3 sequence is 17 residues long. Germline lookup yields CDR1 ENHRY and CDR2 SYGVKD. The CDR3 spells CAISDYDRGLSNQPQHF. In DNA, the CDR3 is TGTGCCATCAGTGATTACGACAGGGGCCTTAGCAATCAGCCCCAGCATTTT.